This T cell receptor (beta chain) was obtained from a study of blood T cell repertoires in COVID-19. The method was immunoSEQ multiplex PCR; TCRdb's version includes in-frame clones alone and lacks a portion of them. The data show more than 200,000 clones, about nine tenths seen once. Germline CDR1 is SGDLS and CDR2 is YYNGEE. The CDR3 is 14 residues long. The trim removed 7 bases at V and 4 bases at J, leaving 9 bases unmatched. This TCR derives from a man under 40 in a cohort exposed to, infected with or recovered from COVID-19 (not recorded which). The sequenced material came from PBMCs or T cells enriched from blood (not recorded which). The rearrangement uses TRBV9 and TRBJ2-3; 7 nucleotides match TRBD2. CDR3 sequence: CASRGEGGPDTQYF. The CDR3, as DNA: TGTGCCAGCCGGGGGGAGGGAGGCCCAGATACGCAGTATTTT.